What follows describes a single T cell receptor (beta chain). This specimen belongs to a study of blood T cells in healthy people across ages. A second PCR of roughly 7 to 11 cycles used a sample-barcoded 5' primer and a J-beta primer mix. TCRdb re-called the 5' RACE reads with MiXCR, one entry per CDR3 protein. The sample lists just over 1 million distinct CDR3 sequences, 35% to 50% occurring once. Trimming took off 0 bases at V and 0 bases at J, with 9 bases between the two ends. The CDR3 spans 15 residues. Germline V gene data show CDR1 as LGHDT and CDR2 as YNNKEL (reference sequence). The rearrangement uses TRBV3-1 and TRBJ2-7, with D possibly TRBD2 on 5 matching bases. The TCR comes from a woman aged 55-70 years in good health. The specimen was blood. CDR3 amino acids: CASSQDPGSSYEQYF. The CDR3 DNA sequence: TGTGCCAGCAGCCAAGATCCGGGGAGCTCCTACGAGCAGTACTTC.